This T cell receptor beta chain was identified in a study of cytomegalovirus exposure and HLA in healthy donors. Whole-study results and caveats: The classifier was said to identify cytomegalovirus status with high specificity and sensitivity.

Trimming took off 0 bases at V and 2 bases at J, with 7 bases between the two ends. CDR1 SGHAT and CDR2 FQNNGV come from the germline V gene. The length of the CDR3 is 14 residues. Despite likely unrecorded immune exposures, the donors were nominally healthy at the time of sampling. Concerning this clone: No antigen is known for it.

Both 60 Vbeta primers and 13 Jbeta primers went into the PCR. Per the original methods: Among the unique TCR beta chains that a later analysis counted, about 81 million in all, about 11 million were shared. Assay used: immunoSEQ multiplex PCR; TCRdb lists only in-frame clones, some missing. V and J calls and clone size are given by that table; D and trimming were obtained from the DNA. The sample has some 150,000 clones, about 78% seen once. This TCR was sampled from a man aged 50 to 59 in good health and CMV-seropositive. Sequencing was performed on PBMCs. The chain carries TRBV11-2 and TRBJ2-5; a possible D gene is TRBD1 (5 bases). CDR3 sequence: CASSLEAGQETQYF. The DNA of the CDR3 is TGTGCCAGCAGCTTAGAGGCAGGGCAAGAGACCCAGTACTTC.